The 4 T cell receptor beta chains in this list originate from one sample, sequenced in a study of early stage breast cancer tumors. Here immunoSEQ multiplex PCR was the method, and the copy in TCRdb shows in-frame clones only, minus some. Of some 47,000 clones in the sample, roughly 80% are singletons; the top ten hold around 1.5%. The sample taken for sequencing was blood. The receptors originated from a person aged 45 to 59 with breast cancer.

V and J are TRBV5-4 and TRBJ1-3; D might be TRBD1 (5 bases). This CDR3 region has 17 residues. V lost 0 bases, J lost 0 bases, and 13 bases lay in between. Germline CDR1 and CDR2: SGHNT and YYREEE (reference sequence). CDR3 loop: CASSLAGREDSGNTIYF. The CDR3 DNA is TGTGCCAGCAGCTTGGCCGGCAGGGAAGACTCTGGAAACACCATATATTTT.

The chain combines TRBV6-6 with TRBJ2-2, with 8 bases fitting TRBD1. Germline V gene lookup returns CDR1 MNHNY and CDR2 SVGAGI (reference sequence). CDR3 length: 14 residues. The V segment lost 5 bases and the J segment 7 bases; nucleotides outside the gene matches: 6. This CDR3 is CASSVQGAGGELFF. CDR3 DNA sequence: TGTGCCAGCAGTGTTCAGGGGGCCGGCGGGGAGCTGTTTTTT.

This sequence joins TRBV6-5 and TRBJ1-1, with a possible D match to TRBD1 (5 bases). V shed 0 bases and J shed 1 base, with 9 bases lying between them. Germline V gene data show CDR1 as MNHEY and CDR2 as SVGAGI. The CDR3 totals 15 residues. In DNA form, the CDR3 reads TGTGCCAGCAGTTACTCCCCGGGGACGAACACTGAAGCTTTCTTT. Translating gives CASSYSPGTNTEAFF.

This chain joins TRBV9 and TRBJ2-5; D gene unclear. Germline V CDR1 and CDR2: SGDLS, YYNGEE. The CDR3 contains 16 residues. V was cut by 1 base and J by 2 bases, with 15 bases left in between. CDR3 DNA: TGTGCCAGCAGCGTAATGGGTGTCGGGCTTCAAGAGACCCAGTACTTC. Encoded protein: CASSVMGVGLQETQYF.